The 21 T cell receptor beta chains reported below all come from one sample, sequenced in a study of memory CD4+ T cells and cytomegalovirus serostatus. Single viable CD3+CD4+CD8-CD45RO+ cells were sorted as the memory CD4+ T cells. TCRdb keeps only in-frame clones here, not all; method: immunoSEQ multiplex PCR. Here the sample spans over 35,000 clones, 75% to 80% being singletons. Material for sequencing was memory CD4+ T cells from blood. The receptors were gathered from an adult in good health and CMV-seronegative.

The DNA for the CDR3 is TGTGCCAGCAGTGATAGTCCGACAGGGAAGTACGAGCAGTACTTC. This gives the protein CASSDSPTGKYEQYF. The chain has TRBV6-1 and TRBJ2-7; TRBD1 aligns across 7 bases. The trim removed 3 bases at V and 4 bases at J, leaving 9 bases unmatched. The CDR3 runs to 15 residues. Germline loops: CDR1 MNHNS, CDR2 SASEGT.

The chain is built from TRBV14 and TRBJ1-2; 8 bases align to TRBD1. Trimming at V came to 0 bases and at J to 7 bases, leaving 10 bases not matched to a gene. This CDR3 contains 16 residues. Germline assignment: CDR1 SGHDN and CDR2 FVKESK. In nucleotides, the CDR3 is TGTGCCAGCAGCCAAGATCTTCGGCAGGGGGCCGGTGGCTACACCTTC. Protein product: CASSQDLRQGAGGYTF.

Notes on this clone: Other DNA sequences in the sample encode the same CDR3. V gene TRBV29-1 combines with J gene TRBJ2-5, with D uncertain. Trimming left V 3 bases short and J 2 bases short, with 7 bases between. The CDR3 consists of 12 residues. Germline CDR1 is SQVTM and CDR2 is ANQGSEA. CDR3 amino acids: CSVESRQETQYF. CDR3 sequence (DNA): TGCAGCGTTGAGTCCAGGCAAGAGACCCAGTACTTC.

For the CDR3, the DNA is TGTGCTAGTGGCTCTGGGACAGACTATGGCTACACCTTC. Amino acids: CASGSGTDYGYTF. J is TRBJ1-2 and V is TRBV12-5, with 7 bases fitting TRBD1. The CDR3 contains 13 residues. Losses at the gene ends were 6 bases for V and 3 bases for J; bases not matched to a gene: 4. The germline CDR1 and CDR2 sequences are LGHNT and FRNRAP.

The chain couples TRBV5-1 to TRBJ1-6; 7 bases fit TRBD1. With 7 bases clipped from V and 8 bases from J, the junction kept 12 bases outside the gene matches. CDR1 and CDR2 (germline): SGHRS, YFSETQ. The CDR3 covers 15 residues. The CDR3 sequence is CASAREGAQYSPLHF. The CDR3, as DNA: TGCGCCAGCGCTCGGGAGGGGGCGCAATATTCACCCCTCCACTTT.

The CDR3 protein is CAISELDGPASPLHF. The CDR3 bases are TGTGCCATCAGTGAGTTGGACGGTCCTGCTTCACCCCTCCACTTT. V gene TRBV10-3 combines with J gene TRBJ1-6; no firm D call. V lost 1 base, J lost 9 bases, and 13 bases lay in between. CDR1 ENHRY and CDR2 SYGVKD come from the germline V gene. CDR3 length: 15 residues.

CDR3 bases: TGTGCCTGGAGTGACCTACAGGGGAGCTCCTATAATTCACCCCTCCACTTT. Amino acid sequence: CAWSDLQGSSYNSPLHF. This rearrangement joins TRBV30 to TRBJ1-6, with 7 bases identical to TRBD1. J was trimmed by 0 bases and V by 1 base; bases with no gene match: 6. Looked up from germline, CDR1 is GTSNPN and CDR2 is SVGIG (reference sequence). The CDR3 has 17 residues.

This clone was observed a handful of times. The V call is TRBV28, the J call TRBJ1-2; D is perhaps TRBD1 (5 bases). The V end was cut by 6 bases, the J end by 5 bases, with 13 bases between. CDR1 is MDHEN, CDR2 SYDVKM, per germline. The CDR3 is made up of 13 amino acids. The CDR3 DNA follows: TGTGCCAGCAGGCCGACAGCCTCTTATGGCTACACCTTC. This codes for CASRPTASYGYTF.

The V gene is TRBV4-1, the J gene TRBJ1-4, with TRBD1 identical over 7 bases. The CDR3 consists of 15 residues. J was trimmed by 5 bases and V by 4 bases; bases with no gene match: 7. Germline CDR1 reads MGHRA; CDR2 reads YSYEKL. The CDR3 DNA follows: TGCGCCAGCAGCCGTACGGACAGGTCGAATGAAAAACTGTTTTTT. The encoded protein is CASSRTDRSNEKLFF.

The chain links TRBV10-3 to TRBJ2-7; 7 positions agree with TRBD1. From germline, CDR1 is ENHRY and CDR2 SYGVKD. V shed 4 bases, J shed 5 bases, and the junction held 5 bases outside the gene matches. This CDR3 comprises 13 residues. The CDR3 is CAISGQGSHEQYF. CDR3 nucleotides: TGTGCCATCAGTGGACAGGGTTCCCACGAGCAGTACTTC.

This clone has just one count. V and J are TRBV5-6 and TRBJ1-6; D gene uncertain. Germline V CDR1 and CDR2: SGHDT, YYEEEE. Trimming left V 2 bases short and J 10 bases short, with 13 bases between. The CDR3 covers 14 residues. CDR3 amino acids: CASSFTDLGSPLHF. The CDR3 DNA reads TGTGCCAGCAGCTTTACGGACCTAGGATCACCCCTCCACTTT.

V and J are TRBV5-1 and TRBJ1-1; TRBD1 agrees at 9 bases. Germline values: CDR1 SGHRS, CDR2 YFSETQ. The V segment lost 0 bases and the J segment 5 bases; nucleotides outside the gene matches: 5. The length of the CDR3 is 15 residues. CDR3 nucleotide sequence: TGCGCCAGCAGCTTGGCACAGGGGGCGGGAACTGAAGCTTTCTTT. Encoded protein: CASSLAQGAGTEAFF.

The chain joins TRBV6-1 to TRBJ1-2, with D unclear. The CDR3 is 16 residues long. Germline CDR1 reads MNHNS; CDR2 reads SASEGT. V lost 4 bases and J 8 bases, leaving 23 bases between the germline ends. CDR3 sequence: CASSGDLQAPVVGYTF. The CDR3 coding sequence is TGTGCCAGCAGTGGAGACCTCCAAGCCCCCGTCGTGGGCTACACCTTC.

The V and J genes are TRBV18 and TRBJ1-2; unclear D gene. Germline V gives CDR1 KGHSH, CDR2 LQKENI. This CDR3 is 17 amino acids long. V was trimmed by 6 bases and J by 4 bases, leaving 24 bases between them. Written as DNA, the CDR3 is TGTGCCAGCTCCCCATTTATCCCTAGGGAGGCCGGCTATGGCTACACCTTC. This translates into CASSPFIPREAGYGYTF.

This clone was picked up one time. The V gene is TRBV4-2, the J gene TRBJ2-3, with D possibly TRBD2 on 5 matching bases. Germline V gene lookup returns CDR1 LGHNA and CDR2 YNFKEQ. The V end was cut by 1 base, the J end by 6 bases, with 23 bases between. The CDR3 spans 18 residues. The CDR3 DNA is TGTGCCAGCAGCCAAGGGAGAAGGTACGACGGGGTAGCGGATACGCAGTATTTT. Translating gives CASSQGRRYDGVADTQYF.

There are a few counts of this clone. The chain is built from TRBV11-2 and TRBJ1-1; D may be TRBD1 (5 bases). The CDR3 extends over 14 amino acids. The V gene's germline CDR1 is SGHAT and CDR2 FQNNGV. Trimming left V 2 bases short and J 4 bases short, with 11 bases between. The CDR3 region is CASSLRPRGTEAFF. For the CDR3, the DNA is TGTGCCAGCAGCTTAAGACCGAGGGGCACTGAAGCTTTCTTT.

V and J are TRBV30 and TRBJ1-3; 7 nucleotides align to TRBD1. The CDR3 is made up of 14 amino acids. Germline trimming cut 3 bases from V and 4 bases from J; bases unmatched to any gene: 6. The V gene's germline CDR1 is GTSNPN and CDR2 SVGIG (reference sequence). DNA of the CDR3: TGTGCCTGGAGATATACAGGGGAGGGAAACACCATATATTTT. Encoded protein: CAWRYTGEGNTIYF.

The chain has TRBV30 and TRBJ1-2; possibly TRBD1 for D (6 bases). The CDR3 sequence is 13 residues long. The germline V gene has CDR1 GTSNPN and CDR2 SVGIG (reference sequence). Trimming took 3 bases from V and 8 from J, leaving 16 bases between them. The DNA for the CDR3 is TGTGCCTGGAGCGCGGGCCAAGGGGGGGGCTACACCTTC. This sequence encodes CAWSAGQGGGYTF.

The chain carries TRBV5-1 and TRBJ1-1; D remains ambiguous. Looked up from germline, CDR1 is SGHRS and CDR2 is YFSETQ. The V and J ends lost 0 bases and 5 bases respectively, with 14 bases between them. The CDR3 consists of 15 residues. CDR3 sequence: CASSLVTGGLTEAFF. The CDR3 DNA reads TGCGCCAGCAGCTTGGTAACGGGAGGGTTGACTGAAGCTTTCTTT. Full variable domain (remainder filled in from reference TRBV5-1 and TRBJ1-1): KAGVTQTPRYLIKTRGQQVTLSCSPISGHRSVSWYQQTPGQGLQFLFEYFSETQRNKGNFPGRFSGRQFSNSRSEMNVSTLELGDSALYLCASSLVTGGLTEAFFGQGTRLTVV.

The J gene is TRBJ2-1, the V gene TRBV5-1; 9 bases are shared with TRBD1. J was trimmed by 10 bases and V by 1 base; bases with no gene match: 15. Germline V lookup: CDR1 SGHRS, CDR2 YFSETQ. There are 17 residues in the CDR3. CDR3 sequence (DNA): TGCGCCAGCAGCTTGCTGGTTCAGGACAGGGGAGTTAACGAGCAGTTCTTC. It yields the protein CASSLLVQDRGVNEQFF.

J is TRBJ1-5 and V is TRBV4-2; D is possibly TRBD1 (6 bases). Trimming pared 0 bases from V and 3 bases from J, leaving 18 bases between. The germline V gene has CDR1 LGHNA and CDR2 YNFKEQ. The CDR3 is 18 residues long. This CDR3 is CASSQEARQASLNQPQHF. CDR3 sequence (DNA): TGTGCCAGCAGCCAAGAGGCTCGACAGGCCTCACTCAATCAGCCCCAGCATTTT.